This record covers a single TCR beta chain. The germline CDR1 and CDR2 sequences are SGHAT and FQNNGV. The CDR3 spans 14 residues. V gave up 5 bases and J gave up 4 bases, with 12 bases separating them. The data derive from a study of blood T cell repertoires in COVID-19. Measured with immunoSEQ multiplex PCR; TCRdb has only the in-frame clones, and not every one. The data hold about 40,000 clones, with around 83% observed a single time. This clonotype was sampled from a woman aged 55-69 years with acute or convalescent COVID-19. J is TRBJ2-4 and V is TRBV11-2; D is unclear. Sequences were obtained from peripheral blood. CDR3 sequence: CASSPSRQKNIQYF. CDR3 in DNA: TGTGCCAGCAGCCCCAGCAGGCAAAAAAACATTCAGTACTTC.